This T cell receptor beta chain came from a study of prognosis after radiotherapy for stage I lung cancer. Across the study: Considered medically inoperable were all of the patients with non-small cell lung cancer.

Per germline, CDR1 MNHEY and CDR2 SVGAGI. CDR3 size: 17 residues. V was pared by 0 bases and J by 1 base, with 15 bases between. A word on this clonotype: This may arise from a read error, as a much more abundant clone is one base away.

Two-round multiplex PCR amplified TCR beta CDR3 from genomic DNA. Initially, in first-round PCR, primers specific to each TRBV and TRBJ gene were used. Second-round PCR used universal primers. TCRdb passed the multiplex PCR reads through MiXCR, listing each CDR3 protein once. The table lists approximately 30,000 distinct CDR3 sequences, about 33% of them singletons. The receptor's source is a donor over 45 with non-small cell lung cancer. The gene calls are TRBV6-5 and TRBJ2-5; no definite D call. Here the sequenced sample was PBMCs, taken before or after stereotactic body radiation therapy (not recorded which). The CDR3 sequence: CASSYSPRKGLQETQYF. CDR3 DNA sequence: TGTGCCAGCAGTTACTCCCCCAGGAAAGGGCTCCAAGAGACCCAGTACTTC.